This T cell receptor (beta chain) was sequenced for a study of T cell repertoires in cytomegalovirus infection (dated by TCRdb to about 2019). Notes on the research overall: Peptide stimulations targeted recently identified HLA-C-restricted CMV epitopes, whose presentation resists viral immunomodulation, together with well-studied HLA-B-restricted epitopes. Because public TCR beta signatures pointed to carriage of CMV infection together with the matching HLA type, the HLA type of each donor mattered for the analysis. The investigation overall reported the following: The ex vivo response was dominated by HLA-C-restricted CMV-specific TCR beta clonotypes, which also provided the single most frequent clonotype in two of eight donors. Carriers of CMV infection plus the relevant HLA type were discriminated by the cumulative frequency of public TCR beta family members in the study cohort and in an independent approximately 350-donor cohort.

The treatment or condition label, as the study defines it: in vitro stimulation with specific CMV peptide epitopes to enrich CMV-specific T cells. Instrument used: Illumina HiSeq 1500. The raw public data were reprocessed by TCRdb itself: fastp quality trimming at Q25, MiXCR clonotype calling, in-frame beta chains only. CDR3 protein sequences are deduplicated, and each keeps its most common genes and DNA. The sample contains approximately 270,000 distinct CDR3 sequences, roughly a fifth of them found a single time. Of the sample, approximately 20% falls within the top ten clones. This clonotype was counted many times. No cognate antigen has been identified for it. Qualities for individual bases were not recorded, and no much larger clone is one base off. The specimen comprised cultured PBMCs, sampled from culture after CMV antigen stimulation. The source is a human donor in good health (CMV status not recorded). Some clones in this sample may be carry-over from other donors' samples.

The CDR3 sequence is CASSLGDTGYTF. The DNA reads as follows: TGTGCCAGCAGTCTGGGGGACACTGGCTACACCTTC. The rearrangement joined TRBV6-6 to TRBJ1-2, and TRBD1 may be the D gene, going by 6 matching bases. The junction shows trimming of 5 bases on V and 7 bases on J, plus 11 bases between the germline ends. The CDR3 starts with the cysteine, ends with the phenylalanine, and has 12 residues. Just the 36-base CDR3 DNA is kept, in frame starting at base 1. The CDR1 and CDR2 encoded by the germline V gene (reference sequence) are MNHNY and SVGAGI.